This TCR beta chain derives from a study of blood T cell repertoires in COVID-19. Study as a whole: COVID-19 samples from acute and convalescent phases originated in the United States, Italy and Spain.

This clone has a handful of counts. Seattle patient enrollment occurred during active infection, with longitudinal follow-up thereafter. As processed by the authors: From reference gene primer amplification, estimates of nucleated cell counts were derived. Assay used: immunoSEQ multiplex PCR; TCRdb lists only in-frame clones, some missing. The D gene and trimming were derived from the DNA, and the V and J assignments and clone size from that table. The sample carries approximately 75,000 clones, about 88% recorded once. CDR1 and CDR2 from the germline V gene are LNHNV and YYDKDF (reference sequence). Trimming took 5 bases from V and 7 from J; bases not matched to a gene: 7. The CDR3 covers 16 residues.

Sequencing was done on a sample of peripheral blood. The chain links TRBV15 to TRBJ1-6; 11 nucleotides line up with TRBD1. The sequence came from an elderly man with COVID-19, enrolled during active disease. The CDR3 DNA follows: TGTGCCACCAGCGGACTCGGGACAGGGGGAAATTCACCCCTCCACTTT. It translates to CATSGLGTGGNSPLHF.